Listed below are T cell receptor beta chains from one sample, sequenced in a study of blood T cell repertoires in COVID-19. The method was immunoSEQ multiplex PCR; TCRdb's version includes in-frame clones alone and lacks a portion of them. This sample yields 150,000 to 200,000 clones, of which approximately 79% are seen a single time; approximately 15% belongs to the top ten. The sequenced material came from peripheral blood. The receptors here all came from a man aged 60 to 69 with active or convalescent COVID-19. Each CDR3 is given with its conserved first and last residue. A D gene is named only where the DNA matches it firmly. Not every row has a clone size; where given, it reads once, few, many or a size class.

D gene	V gene	clone size	J gene	CDR3 protein	CDR3 DNA
.	TRBV4-1	few	TRBJ1-6	CASSQDGSNNSPLHF	TGCGCCAGCAGCCAAGATGGCAGTAATAATTCACCCCTCCACTTT
.	TRBV2	.	TRBJ2-7	CASGGTAYEQYF	TGTGCCAGCGGAGGGACAGCTTACGAGCAGTACTTC
TRBD1	TRBV24-1	.	TRBJ2-3	CATSENTGGAADTQYF	TGTGCCACCAGTGAAAATACAGGGGGCGCAGCCGATACGCAGTATTTT
.	TRBV20-1	.	TRBJ1-1	CSASLTVEAFF	TGCAGTGCTAGCCTGACAGTGGAAGCTTTCTTT
.	TRBV10-3	once	TRBJ2-3	CAISARGRVSTDTQYF	TGTGCCATCAGTGCAAGGGGGAGGGTTAGCACAGATACGCAGTATTTT
TRBD1	TRBV30	.	TRBJ1-6	CAWKGTGGSPLHF	TGTGCCTGGAAGGGGACAGGTGGATCACCCCTCCACTTT
.	TRBV5-1	.	TRBJ1-6	CASSPGIRNSPLHF	TGCGCCAGCAGCCCGGGGATCAGGAATTCACCCCTCCACTTT
TRBD2	TRBV6-2/TRBV6-3	.	TRBJ2-4	CASSPFREGTQYF	TGTGCCAGCAGCCCCTTCAGGGAGGGCACTCAGTACTTC
TRBD1	TRBV5-1	.	TRBJ2-7	CASSPQGQAPLF	TGCGCCAGCAGCCCACAAGGACAGGCCCCTCTCTTC
TRBD1	TRBV5-1	.	TRBJ2-2	CASAGTGDTGELFF	TGCGCCAGCGCCGGGACAGGGGATACCGGGGAGCTGTTTTTT
.	TRBV3-1/TRBV3-2	.	TRBJ2-5	CASSQYGGRSETQYF	TGTGCCAGCAGCCAGTATGGCGGAAGATCGGAGACCCAGTACTTC
TRBD2	TRBV10-3	.	TRBJ2-3	CAISLQGTSGRGDTQYF	TGTGCCATCAGTCTCCAGGGTACGAGCGGGAGGGGGGATACGCAGTATTTT
TRBD2	TRBV9	.	TRBJ2-3	CASSQGLAFLGGSQYF	TGTGCCAGCAGCCAGGGACTAGCGTTTTTAGGTGGTTCGCAGTATTTT
TRBD2	TRBV19	.	TRBJ2-4	CASSIGGLDIKNIQYF	TGTGCCAGTAGTATAGGGGGACTAGACATCAAAAACATTCAGTACTTC
.	TRBV21-1	.	TRBJ2-7	CASAPGQDLYEQYF	TGTGCCAGCGCCCCGGGACAGGACCTCTACGAGCAGTACTTC
TRBD2	TRBV5-4	.	TRBJ2-7	CASRELAGAEQYF	TGTGCCAGCAGAGAACTAGCGGGAGCCGAGCAGTACTTC
TRBD1	TRBV18	.	TRBJ2-2	CASSPPKGAGGELFF	TGTGCCAGCTCACCACCGAAGGGGGCAGGCGGGGAGCTGTTTTTT
TRBD1	TRBV10-3	.	TRBJ2-7	CAIGGTGTGNNYEQYF	TGTGCCATCGGGGGGACCGGGACAGGGAATAACTACGAGCAGTACTTC
TRBD1	TRBV14	.	TRBJ2-7	CASSLRQGKNYEQYF	TGTGCCAGCAGCCTGCGACAGGGAAAGAACTACGAGCAGTACTTC
TRBD2	TRBV5-4	.	TRBJ2-1	CASSLSSGSSNEQFF	TGTGCCAGCAGCTTGAGTAGCGGGAGCTCCAATGAGCAGTTCTTC
TRBD2	TRBV19	.	TRBJ2-3	CASRLAGDTQYF	TGTGCCAGTAGACTAGCGGGAGATACGCAGTATTTT
TRBD1	TRBV6-6	.	TRBJ2-3	CASSEQGTRSTDTQYF	TGTGCCAGCAGCGAACAGGGGACAAGAAGCACAGATACGCAGTATTTT
.	TRBV6-2/TRBV6-3	.	TRBJ1-5	CASSRGGNQPQHF	TGTGCCAGCAGTAGGGGCGGCAATCAGCCCCAGCATTTT
TRBD1	TRBV18	.	TRBJ1-2	CASSPRDRADYGYTF	TGTGCCAGCTCGCCCCGGGACAGGGCGGACTATGGCTACACCTTC
TRBD1	TRBV2	.	TRBJ2-7	CAIRTGPSYEQYF	TGTGCCATTAGGACAGGGCCTTCCTACGAGCAGTACTTC
.	TRBV7-3	.	TRBJ2-2	CASSQPSYPGENTGELFF	TGTGCCAGCAGCCAGCCAAGTTATCCGGGGGAGAACACCGGGGAGCTGTTTTTT
.	TRBV27	.	TRBJ1-5	CASKKDNRNQPQHF	TGTGCCAGCAAGAAAGACAATCGCAATCAGCCCCAGCATTTT
TRBD2	TRBV27	.	TRBJ2-1	CASSSGLARGGNEQFF	TGTGCCAGCAGTTCGGGACTAGCCCGGGGGGGAAATGAGCAGTTCTTC
TRBD2	TRBV11-2	.	TRBJ2-1	CASSPALRLAGVGNEQFF	TGTGCCAGCAGCCCGGCCCTCAGACTAGCGGGAGTGGGCAATGAGCAGTTCTTC
TRBD1	TRBV7-2	.	TRBJ2-7	CASSSPPGQGGYEQYF	TGTGCCAGCAGCTCACCCCCGGGACAGGGGGGGTACGAGCAGTACTTC
TRBD1	TRBV3-1/TRBV3-2	few	TRBJ1-1	CASSPGTGVNTEAFF	TGTGCCAGCAGCCCCGGGACAGGGGTGAACACTGAAGCTTTCTTT